Listed below are T cell receptor beta chains from one sample, sequenced in a study of T cell repertoires in cytomegalovirus infection. TCRdb re-analysed the reads in MiXCR, keeping a single row per CDR3 protein. This table holds about 230,000 distinct CDR3 sequences, over 20% found once. Sequenced material: CD8+ T cells from PBMCs. These TCRs come from a human donor in good health (CMV status not recorded). Some clones in this sample may be carry-over from other donors' samples. Both conserved end residues are part of each CDR3. A D gene is named only where the DNA matches it firmly. Clone size is not always given. Where it is, it says once, few, many or a class for expanded clones.

j_call: TRBJ2-1; v_call: TRBV28; d_call: TRBD1; clone_size: -; cdr3_nt: TGTGACAGCAGTTTACGGGTGCGGACAGGGCTCTACAATGAGCAGTTCTTC; cdr3_aa: CDSSLRVRTGLYNEQFF
j_call: TRBJ2-3; v_call: TRBV7-9; d_call: TRBD1; clone_size: -; cdr3_nt: TGTGCCAGCAGCTTTGGACAGGGGGATTTTGATACGCAGTATTTT; cdr3_aa: CASSFGQGDFDTQYF
j_call: TRBJ2-1; v_call: TRBV2; d_call: -; clone_size: -; cdr3_nt: TGTGCCAGCAGTGAAGTTGGCGGGGTCCCCTACAATGAGCAGTTCTTC; cdr3_aa: CASSEVGGVPYNEQFF
j_call: TRBJ2-7; v_call: TRBV19; d_call: -; clone_size: few; cdr3_nt: TGTGCCAGTAGTATTGGGGGACCCACAACCTACTACGAGCAGTACTTC; cdr3_aa: CASSIGGPTTYYEQYF
j_call: TRBJ2-5; v_call: TRBV28; d_call: TRBD1; clone_size: few; cdr3_nt: TGTGCCAGCAGTACCCGGGACAGTGGAGAGACCCAGTACTTC; cdr3_aa: CASSTRDSGETQYF
j_call: TRBJ2-7; v_call: TRBV2; d_call: TRBD2; clone_size: -; cdr3_nt: TGTGCCAGCAGTGAAACTAGCGGGGGGTCCTACGAGCAGTACTTC; cdr3_aa: CASSETSGGSYEQYF
j_call: TRBJ2-2; v_call: TRBV6-5; d_call: -; clone_size: few; cdr3_nt: TGTGCCAGCAGTTACTCCTACCCGGGGGAGCCCGGCGGGGAGCTGTTTTTT; cdr3_aa: CASSYSYPGEPGGELFF
j_call: TRBJ2-2; v_call: TRBV5-6; d_call: TRBD2; clone_size: few; cdr3_nt: TGTGCCAGCAGCTTGGGGGGACTAGCTTACACCGGGGAGCTGTTTTTT; cdr3_aa: CASSLGGLAYTGELFF
j_call: TRBJ1-2; v_call: TRBV27; d_call: -; clone_size: many; cdr3_nt: TGTGCCAGCAGTTTCCGAATGGCCCACCCCTATGGCTACACCTTC; cdr3_aa: CASSFRMAHPYGYTF
j_call: TRBJ2-3; v_call: TRBV20-1; d_call: TRBD2; clone_size: -; cdr3_nt: TGCAGTGCTATTGGGGCCGGGGGGGCAAGGCCAGATACGCAGTATTTT; cdr3_aa: CSAIGAGGARPDTQYF
j_call: TRBJ2-5; v_call: TRBV12-3/TRBV12-4; d_call: TRBD2; clone_size: many; cdr3_nt: TGTGCCAGCAGTCCGGAGCGGGGGGCCTTGCAAGAGACCCAGTACTTC; cdr3_aa: CASSPERGALQETQYF
j_call: TRBJ1-1; v_call: TRBV6-6; d_call: -; clone_size: many; cdr3_nt: TGTGCCAGCACCACTCCCGAGGAGGGGAACACTGAAGCTTTCTTT; cdr3_aa: CASTTPEEGNTEAFF
j_call: TRBJ1-5; v_call: TRBV10-3; d_call: -; clone_size: -; cdr3_nt: TGTGCCATCAGTGAGAGCAATCAGCCCCAGCATTTT; cdr3_aa: CAISESNQPQHF
j_call: TRBJ2-7; v_call: TRBV6-8; d_call: -; clone_size: few; cdr3_nt: TGTGCCAGCAGTTACTGGGGAGCAGGCGAGCAGTACTTC; cdr3_aa: CASSYWGAGEQYF
j_call: TRBJ2-1; v_call: TRBV4-1; d_call: -; clone_size: few; cdr3_nt: TGCGCCAGCAGCCTGAAGGACATCAGCTCCTACAATGAGCAGTTCTTC; cdr3_aa: CASSLKDISSYNEQFF
j_call: TRBJ1-2; v_call: TRBV28; d_call: TRBD1; clone_size: many; cdr3_nt: TGTGCCAGCAGTCAAGAGGGCAGGGGGGGAAACTATGGCTACACCTTC; cdr3_aa: CASSQEGRGGNYGYTF
j_call: TRBJ2-1; v_call: TRBV14; d_call: -; clone_size: few; cdr3_nt: TGTGCCAGCAGCCAAGATAGCACGGGGGCCGGTGAGCAGTTCTTC; cdr3_aa: CASSQDSTGAGEQFF
j_call: TRBJ2-1; v_call: TRBV20-1; d_call: -; clone_size: -; cdr3_nt: TGCAGTGCTAGGGCATCTATGGGACGCCAAAGCTCCTACAATGAGCAGTTCTTC; cdr3_aa: CSARASMGRQSSYNEQFF
j_call: TRBJ2-3; v_call: TRBV20-1; d_call: -; clone_size: -; cdr3_nt: TGCAGTGCCTTGTACAGCAACACAGATACGCAGTATTTT; cdr3_aa: CSALYSNTDTQYF
j_call: TRBJ2-1; v_call: TRBV7-2; d_call: TRBD2; clone_size: many; cdr3_nt: TGTGCCAGCAGCCTAGGGACTAGCGGCACGAATGAGCAGTTCTTC; cdr3_aa: CASSLGTSGTNEQFF
j_call: TRBJ2-1; v_call: TRBV28; d_call: TRBD1; clone_size: -; cdr3_nt: TGTGCCAGCAGCACACAGGGGAATGAGCAGTTCTTC; cdr3_aa: CASSTQGNEQFF
j_call: TRBJ1-1; v_call: TRBV7-8; d_call: -; clone_size: many; cdr3_nt: TGTGCCAGCAGCTTTTTCGCAGGCGACACTGAAGCTTTCTTT; cdr3_aa: CASSFFAGDTEAFF
j_call: TRBJ2-7; v_call: TRBV6-5; d_call: -; clone_size: -; cdr3_nt: TGTGCCAGCAGTTACTTGTCCGGGACTGCAGCCTACGAGCAGTACTTC; cdr3_aa: CASSYLSGTAAYEQYF
j_call: TRBJ2-1; v_call: TRBV12-5; d_call: TRBD1; clone_size: few; cdr3_nt: TGTGCTAGTGGTTTGGTCGGCAGGGGGCCATACAATGAGCAGTTCTTC; cdr3_aa: CASGLVGRGPYNEQFF
j_call: TRBJ1-1; v_call: TRBV28; d_call: -; clone_size: many; cdr3_nt: TGTGCCAGCAGTTTCAGTAACACTGAAGCTTTCTTT; cdr3_aa: CASSFSNTEAFF
j_call: TRBJ1-1; v_call: TRBV30; d_call: -; clone_size: once; cdr3_nt: TGTGCCTGGAGTGGAGGTTTTAACACTGAAGCTTTCTTT; cdr3_aa: CAWSGGFNTEAFF
j_call: TRBJ2-3; v_call: TRBV7-6; d_call: TRBD2; clone_size: many; cdr3_nt: TGTGCCAGCAGCTCCATAGCGGGGGACACAGATACGCAGTATTTT; cdr3_aa: CASSSIAGDTDTQYF
j_call: TRBJ1-2; v_call: TRBV13; d_call: -; clone_size: few; cdr3_nt: TGTGCCAGCAGCTTAGCAGGGGCAAACTATGGCTACACCTTC; cdr3_aa: CASSLAGANYGYTF
j_call: TRBJ2-3; v_call: TRBV27; d_call: TRBD2; clone_size: -; cdr3_nt: TGTGCCAGCAGTCCTAGCGGGGGGCCGGCAGATACGCAGTATTTT; cdr3_aa: CASSPSGGPADTQYF
j_call: TRBJ1-1; v_call: TRBV20-1; d_call: -; clone_size: -; cdr3_nt: TGCAGTGCTCCGATAGGGACTGAAGCTTTCTTT; cdr3_aa: CSAPIGTEAFF
j_call: TRBJ1-1; v_call: TRBV28; d_call: -; clone_size: few; cdr3_nt: TGTGCCAGCACCCTTTCAGGGTTGAACACTGAAGCTTTCTTT; cdr3_aa: CASTLSGLNTEAFF
j_call: TRBJ2-7; v_call: TRBV4-1; d_call: TRBD1; clone_size: -; cdr3_nt: TGCGCCAGCAGCCAAGGTTTTCAACAGGGGCTGACCTACGAGCAGTACTTC; cdr3_aa: CASSQGFQQGLTYEQYF
j_call: TRBJ1-2; v_call: TRBV10-3; d_call: -; clone_size: many; cdr3_nt: TGTGCCATCAGTGAGTCTGTCCCGTTAACCGGGTATGGCTACACCTTC; cdr3_aa: CAISESVPLTGYGYTF
j_call: TRBJ2-5; v_call: TRBV12-3/TRBV12-4; d_call: -; clone_size: many; cdr3_nt: TGTGCCAGCAGTGCCGACAATCAAGAGACCCAGTACTTC; cdr3_aa: CASSADNQETQYF
j_call: TRBJ2-7; v_call: TRBV6-5; d_call: -; clone_size: few; cdr3_nt: TGTGCCAGCAGTTACGGTCAGGGTCTCGAGCAGTACTTC; cdr3_aa: CASSYGQGLEQYF
j_call: TRBJ1-1; v_call: TRBV6-5; d_call: TRBD1; clone_size: many; cdr3_nt: TGTGCCAGCCTCCGGGAGGGAGGGGGCTATGAGGACACTGAAGCTTTCTTT; cdr3_aa: CASLREGGGYEDTEAFF
j_call: TRBJ2-5; v_call: TRBV5-5; d_call: -; clone_size: few; cdr3_nt: TGTGCCAGCAGCTTGGCCCTCGGGCAGGGGGAGACCCAGTACTTC; cdr3_aa: CASSLALGQGETQYF
j_call: TRBJ2-2; v_call: TRBV7-3; d_call: -; clone_size: -; cdr3_nt: TGTGCCAGCAGCTTAAGTGGGAGTACCGGGGAGCTGTTTTTT; cdr3_aa: CASSLSGSTGELFF
j_call: TRBJ2-7; v_call: TRBV6-6; d_call: TRBD2; clone_size: -; cdr3_nt: TGTGCCAGCAGTTACTTGCGACCGGGACTAGCGAGCTCCTACGAGCAGTACTTC; cdr3_aa: CASSYLRPGLASSYEQYF
j_call: TRBJ1-2; v_call: TRBV6-6; d_call: -; clone_size: -; cdr3_nt: TGTGCCAGCAGTTCCAACGGACCTCGGATCCCGACGGAGTGGGGCTACACCTTC; cdr3_aa: CASSSNGPRIPTEWGYTF
j_call: TRBJ2-5; v_call: TRBV7-2; d_call: -; clone_size: few; cdr3_nt: TGTGCCAGCAGCTTAAATTGGGCGGGGGCCCAAGAGACCCAGTACTTC; cdr3_aa: CASSLNWAGAQETQYF
j_call: TRBJ2-5; v_call: TRBV6-2/TRBV6-3; d_call: -; clone_size: few; cdr3_nt: TGTGCCAGCACCCCGCTAGTAGCGCGGGCTGGAGAGACCCAGTACTTC; cdr3_aa: CASTPLVARAGETQYF
j_call: TRBJ1-1; v_call: TRBV30; d_call: -; clone_size: -; cdr3_nt: TGTGCCTGGAGTTCTGGGAACACTGAAGCTTTCTTT; cdr3_aa: CAWSSGNTEAFF
j_call: TRBJ1-1; v_call: TRBV6-5; d_call: -; clone_size: few; cdr3_nt: TGTGCCAGCAGTTACTCGGACAGGAACACTGAAGCTTTCTTT; cdr3_aa: CASSYSDRNTEAFF
j_call: TRBJ2-3; v_call: TRBV7-2; d_call: -; clone_size: -; cdr3_nt: TGTGCCAGCAGCTTCGCCACTAGCACAGATACGCAGTATTTT; cdr3_aa: CASSFATSTDTQYF
j_call: TRBJ2-5; v_call: TRBV7-3; d_call: TRBD2; clone_size: many; cdr3_nt: TGTGCCAGCAGGAAGACGGGACTATCGGGGGAGACCCAGTACTTC; cdr3_aa: CASRKTGLSGETQYF
j_call: TRBJ2-3; v_call: TRBV6-6; d_call: -; clone_size: -; cdr3_nt: TGTGCCAGCAGTTACACCCTACAGGAGACAGATACGCAGTATTTT; cdr3_aa: CASSYTLQETDTQYF
j_call: TRBJ2-1; v_call: TRBV7-9; d_call: TRBD2; clone_size: -; cdr3_nt: TGTGCCAGCAGCCTAGCGGCGGGGGTCAATGAGCAGTTCTTC; cdr3_aa: CASSLAAGVNEQFF
j_call: TRBJ2-2; v_call: TRBV12-3/TRBV12-4; d_call: TRBD1; clone_size: many; cdr3_nt: TGTGCCAGCAGCCCGACAGGGCTGAACACCGGGGAGCTGTTTTTT; cdr3_aa: CASSPTGLNTGELFF
j_call: TRBJ1-2; v_call: TRBV14; d_call: TRBD1; clone_size: -; cdr3_nt: TGTGCCAGCAGCCCCGGGACAGGGCCATATGGCTACACCTTC; cdr3_aa: CASSPGTGPYGYTF
j_call: TRBJ1-2; v_call: TRBV25-1; d_call: -; clone_size: -; cdr3_nt: TGTGCCAGCAGTGAATCTCGGGGGTATCATATTAACTATGGCTACACCTTC; cdr3_aa: CASSESRGYHINYGYTF
j_call: TRBJ1-2; v_call: TRBV10-3; d_call: -; clone_size: few; cdr3_nt: TGTGCCATCAGTGAGGACGGGCCAGGTGGCTACACCTTC; cdr3_aa: CAISEDGPGGYTF
j_call: TRBJ2-2; v_call: TRBV7-6; d_call: -; clone_size: few; cdr3_nt: TGTGCCAGCAGCCCTACGGCGCTCACCGGGGAGCTGTTTTTT; cdr3_aa: CASSPTALTGELFF